These 4 T cell receptor beta chains were sequenced from one sample in a study of molecular identifiers for immune sequencing clone quantification. TCRdb re-called the PCR reads through MiXCR, storing one row per CDR3 protein. The data show about 500,000 distinct CDR3 sequences, 25% seen once. Sequencing was done on a sample of naive CD8+ T cells from blood, with Jurkat cell RNA spiked in. The subset: FACS-sorted CD8+CD4-CCR7+CD45RA+ naive T cells. The origin of the receptors is a human donor in good health. Some libraries in this study had Jurkat cell RNA spiked in.

This clonotype was detected a few times. The chain joins TRBV7-2 to TRBJ1-3; no clear D. Germline V gene lookup returns CDR1 SGHTA and CDR2 FQGNSA. V lost 3 bases and J lost 0, with 18 bases in between. The CDR3 loop spans 18 amino acids. CDR3 DNA sequence: TGTGCCAGCAGCTTTGGCCCCCGTGAGCCATACTCTGGAAACACCATATATTTT. This gives the protein CASSFGPREPYSGNTIYF.

To note about this clonotype: No conserved phenylalanine or tryptophan ends this CDR3, so it is likely a read error. The limits of the CDR3 on the DNA are not certain, so only TCRdb's listed CDR3 is given. V and J are TRBV4-1 and TRBJ2-3; TRBD1, as called in the table, went unchecked against the DNA. A total of 16 residues make up the CDR3, ends included. CDR1 MGHRA and CDR2 YSYEKL come from the germline V gene. The CDR3 spells CASSQELPPPRGTRCL.

This chain links TRBV9 with TRBJ2-1; 8 nucleotides line up with TRBD2. The CDR3 length is 15 residues. Per germline, CDR1 SGDLS and CDR2 YYNGEE. The junction had 9 bases not matched to a gene; V was cut back by 1 base and J by 9 bases. CDR3 loop: CASSVSTGGPGEQFF. The CDR3 region has the DNA TGTGCCAGCAGCGTAAGTACGGGAGGGCCTGGTGAGCAGTTCTTC.

In its sample, this clonotype was seen a few times. V usage is TRBV2 and J usage is TRBJ1-1, with 9 positions matching TRBD1. The CDR3 is made up of 14 amino acids. Germline loops: CDR1 SNHLY, CDR2 FYNNEI. V lost 1 base and J lost 5; bases outside the gene matches: 2. The CDR3 nucleotides are TGTGCCAGCAGTGAAGACAGGGGGCTAACTGAAGCTTTCTTT. Encoded protein: CASSEDRGLTEAFF.